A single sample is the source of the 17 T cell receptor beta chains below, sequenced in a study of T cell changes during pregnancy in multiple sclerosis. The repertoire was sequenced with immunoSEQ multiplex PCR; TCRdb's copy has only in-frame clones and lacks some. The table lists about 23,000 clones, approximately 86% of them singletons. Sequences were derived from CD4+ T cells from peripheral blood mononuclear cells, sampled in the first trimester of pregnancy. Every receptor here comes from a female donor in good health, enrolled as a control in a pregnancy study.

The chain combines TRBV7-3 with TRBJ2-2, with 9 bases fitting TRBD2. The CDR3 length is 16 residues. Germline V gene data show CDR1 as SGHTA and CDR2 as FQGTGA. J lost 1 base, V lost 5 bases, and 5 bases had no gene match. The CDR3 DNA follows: TGTGCCAGCAGCCGTAATAGCGGGGGGAACACCGGGGAGCTGTTTTTT. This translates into CASSRNSGGNTGELFF.

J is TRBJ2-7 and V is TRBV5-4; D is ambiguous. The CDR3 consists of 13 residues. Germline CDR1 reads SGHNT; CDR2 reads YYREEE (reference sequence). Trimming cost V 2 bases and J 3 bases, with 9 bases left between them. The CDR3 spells CASSFSGVYEQYF. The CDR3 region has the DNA TGTGCCAGCAGCTTCTCAGGCGTCTACGAGCAGTACTTC.

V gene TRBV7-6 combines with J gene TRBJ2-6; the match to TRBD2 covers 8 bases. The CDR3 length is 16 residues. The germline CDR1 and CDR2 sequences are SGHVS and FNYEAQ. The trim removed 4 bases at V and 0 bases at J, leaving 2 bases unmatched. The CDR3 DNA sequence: TGTGCCAGCAGCTCGGGGGGGATCTCTGGGGCCAACGTCCTGACTTTC. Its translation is CASSSGGISGANVLTF.

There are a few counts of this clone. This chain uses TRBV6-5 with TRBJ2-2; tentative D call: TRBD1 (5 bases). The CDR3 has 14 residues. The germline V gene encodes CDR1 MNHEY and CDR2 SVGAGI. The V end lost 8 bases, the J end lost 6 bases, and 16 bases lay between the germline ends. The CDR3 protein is CASSKTRVPGELFF. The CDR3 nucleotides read TGTGCCAGCTCAAAAACCAGGGTACCCGGGGAGCTGTTTTTT.

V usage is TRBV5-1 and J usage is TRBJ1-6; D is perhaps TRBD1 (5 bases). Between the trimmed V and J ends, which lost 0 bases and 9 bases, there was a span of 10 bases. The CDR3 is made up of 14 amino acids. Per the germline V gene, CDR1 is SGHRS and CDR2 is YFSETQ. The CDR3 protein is CASSLAGTSSPLHF. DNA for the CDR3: TGCGCCAGCAGCTTGGCAGGGACTAGTTCACCCCTCCACTTT.

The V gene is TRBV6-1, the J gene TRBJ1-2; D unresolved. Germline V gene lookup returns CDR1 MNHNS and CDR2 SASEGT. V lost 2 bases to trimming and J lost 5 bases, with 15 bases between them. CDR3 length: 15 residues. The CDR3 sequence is CASSEREQYGYGYTF. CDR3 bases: TGTGCCAGCAGTGAAAGAGAACAGTACGGTTATGGCTACACCTTC.

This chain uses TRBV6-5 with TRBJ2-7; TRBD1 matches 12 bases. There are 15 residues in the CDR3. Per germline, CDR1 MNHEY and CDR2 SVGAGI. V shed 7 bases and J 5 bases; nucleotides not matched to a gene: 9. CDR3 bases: TGTGCCAGCACCGCCGGGACAGGGGGCGGCGACGAGCAGTACTTC. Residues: CASTAGTGGGDEQYF.

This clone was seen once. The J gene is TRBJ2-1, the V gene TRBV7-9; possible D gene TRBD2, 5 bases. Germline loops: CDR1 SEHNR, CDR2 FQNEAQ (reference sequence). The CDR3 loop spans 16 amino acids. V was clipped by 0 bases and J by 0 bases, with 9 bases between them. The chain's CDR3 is CASSLAGARSYNEQFF. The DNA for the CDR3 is TGTGCCAGCAGCTTAGCGGGAGCTCGCTCCTACAATGAGCAGTTCTTC. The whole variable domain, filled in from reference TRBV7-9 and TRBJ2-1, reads DTGVSQNPRHKITKRGQNVTFRCDPISEHNRLYWYRQTLGQGPEFLTYFQNEAQLEKSRLLSDRFSAERPKGSFSTLEIQRTEQGDSAMYLCASSLAGARSYNEQFFGPGTRLTVL.

CDR3 in DNA: TGTGCCAGCAGCTTGTTGGCTAGCGGGGGGTACAATGAGCAGTTCTTC. Protein product: CASSLLASGGYNEQFF. The rearrangement uses TRBV5-6 and TRBJ2-1, with 11 bases lining up with TRBD2. Germline loops: CDR1 SGHDT, CDR2 YYEEEE. V lost 1 base, J lost 4 bases, and 4 bases stayed unmatched. The CDR3 sequence is 16 residues long.

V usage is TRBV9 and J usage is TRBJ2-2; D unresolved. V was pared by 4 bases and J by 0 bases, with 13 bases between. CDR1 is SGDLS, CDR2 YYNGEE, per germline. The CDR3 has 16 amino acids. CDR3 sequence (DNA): TGTGCCAGCAGCCCCCGCGAGCGAGCGAACACCGGGGAGCTGTTTTTT. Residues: CASSPRERANTGELFF.

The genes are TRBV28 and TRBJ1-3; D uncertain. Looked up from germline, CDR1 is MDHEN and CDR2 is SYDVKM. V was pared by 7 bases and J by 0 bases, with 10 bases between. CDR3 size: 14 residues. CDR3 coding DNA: TGTGCCAGCAATCCGGGAGGCTCTGGAAACACCATATATTTT. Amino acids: CASNPGGSGNTIYF. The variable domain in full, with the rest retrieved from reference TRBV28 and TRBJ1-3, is DVKVTQSSRYLVKRTGEKVFLECVQDMDHENMFWYRQDPGLGLRLIYFSYDVKMKEKGDIPEGYSVSREKKERFSLILESASTNQTSMYLCASNPGGSGNTIYFGEGSWLTVV.

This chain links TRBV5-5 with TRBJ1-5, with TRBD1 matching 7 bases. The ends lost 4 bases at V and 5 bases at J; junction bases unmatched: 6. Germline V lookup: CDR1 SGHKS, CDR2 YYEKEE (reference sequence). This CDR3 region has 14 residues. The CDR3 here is CASSLDRPDQPQHF. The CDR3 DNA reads TGTGCCAGCAGCCTGGACAGGCCGGATCAGCCCCAGCATTTT.

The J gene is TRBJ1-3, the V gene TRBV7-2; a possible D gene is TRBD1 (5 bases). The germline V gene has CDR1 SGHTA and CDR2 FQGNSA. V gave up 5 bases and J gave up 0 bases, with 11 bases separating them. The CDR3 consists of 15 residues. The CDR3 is CASSPGILSGNTIYF. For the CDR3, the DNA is TGTGCCAGCAGCCCAGGGATTCTCTCTGGAAACACCATATATTTT. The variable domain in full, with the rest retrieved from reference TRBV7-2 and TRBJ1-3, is GAGVSQSPSNKVTEKGKDVELRCDPISGHTALYWYRQSLGQGLEFLIYFQGNSAPDKSGLPSDRFSAERTGGSVSTLTIQRTQQEDSAVYLCASSPGILSGNTIYFGEGSWLTVV.

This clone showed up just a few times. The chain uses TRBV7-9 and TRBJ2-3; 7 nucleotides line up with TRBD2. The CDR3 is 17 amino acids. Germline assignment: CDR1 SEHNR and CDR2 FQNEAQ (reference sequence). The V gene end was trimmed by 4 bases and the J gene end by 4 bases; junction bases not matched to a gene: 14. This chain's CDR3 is CASSYGGIEALPDTQYF. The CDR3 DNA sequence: TGTGCCAGCAGCTACGGGGGGATCGAGGCCCTCCCAGATACGCAGTATTTT.

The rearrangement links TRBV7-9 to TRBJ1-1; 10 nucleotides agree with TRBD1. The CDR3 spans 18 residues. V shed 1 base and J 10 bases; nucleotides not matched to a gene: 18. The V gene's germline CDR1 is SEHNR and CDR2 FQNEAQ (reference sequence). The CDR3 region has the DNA TGTGCCAGCAGCTTAGTTCCACACCGGGACAGGGGCAGGTGGGTAGCTTTCTTT. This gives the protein CASSLVPHRDRGRWVAFF.

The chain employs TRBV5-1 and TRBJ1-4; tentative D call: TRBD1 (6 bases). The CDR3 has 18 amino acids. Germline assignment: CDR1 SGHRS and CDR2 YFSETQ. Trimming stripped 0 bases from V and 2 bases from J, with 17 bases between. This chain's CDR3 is CASSLAVGAVGTNEKLFF. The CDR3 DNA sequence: TGCGCCAGCAGCTTGGCGGTGGGGGCCGTCGGGACTAATGAAAAACTGTTTTTT.

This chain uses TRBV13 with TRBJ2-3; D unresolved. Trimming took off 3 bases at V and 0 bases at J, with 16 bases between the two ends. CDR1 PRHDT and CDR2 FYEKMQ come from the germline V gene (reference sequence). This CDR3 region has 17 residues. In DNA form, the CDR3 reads TGTGCCAGCAGCTTTGGGCTGCGTCTCGGCAGCACAGATACGCAGTATTTT. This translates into CASSFGLRLGSTDTQYF.